The 14 T cell receptor beta chains reported below all come from one sample, sequenced in a study of blood T cell repertoires in COVID-19. TCRdb's copy holds only in-frame clones and misses some; the assay was immunoSEQ multiplex PCR. The profile covers tens of thousands of clones, with approximately 84% appearing a single time and approximately 2.5% taken by the ten largest. The sample taken for sequencing was peripheral blood. The receptors here all came from a man aged 50-60 years with acute or convalescent COVID-19.

The V and J genes are TRBV20-1 and TRBJ2-1; 7 bases fit TRBD1. The CDR3 length is 13 residues. J gave up 8 bases and V 3 bases, and 7 bases lay outside the gene matches. CDR1 is DFQATT, CDR2 SNEGSKA, per germline (reference sequence). CDR3 in DNA: TGCAGTGCTAGTGAGGGGGCGGAGGATGAGCAGTTCTTC. This encodes CSASEGAEDEQFF.

The V gene is TRBV5-4, the J gene TRBJ2-1, with TRBD2 matching over 7 bases. The J segment lost 5 bases and the V segment lost 4 bases, leaving 9 bases of the junction unmatched. Germline CDR1 is SGHNT and CDR2 is YYREEE (reference sequence). This CDR3 comprises 15 residues. CDR3 DNA sequence: TGTGCCAGCAGCACGGGGAGGGTCTTGAACAATGAGCAGTTCTTC. Its protein product is CASSTGRVLNNEQFF.

The rearrangement joins TRBV5-6 to TRBJ1-2; D unresolved. Germline V gives CDR1 SGHDT, CDR2 YYEEEE. There are 16 residues in the CDR3. V was shortened by 2 bases and J by 4 bases, with 18 bases between the two germline ends. CDR3 coding DNA: TGTGCCAGCAGCTTTTTGTTAACCGGGGTCGGCTATGGCTACACCTTC. Protein sequence: CASSFLLTGVGYGYTF. The full variable domain, with the rest looked up from reference TRBV5-6 and TRBJ1-2, is DAGVTQSPTHLIKTRGQQVTLRCSPKSGHDTVSWYQQALGQGPQFIFQYYEEEERQRGNFPDRFSGHQFPNYSSELNVNALLLGDSALYLCASSFLLTGVGYGYTFGSGTRLTVV.

Concerning this clone itself: At one end the junction does not follow the germline gene, possibly because of a read error. The chain recombines TRBV5-1 with TRBJ1-1; 9 bases match TRBD1. The CDR3 sequence is 17 residues long. CDR1 and CDR2 from the germline V gene are SGHRS and YFSETQ. The chain's CDR3 is CVSSLASDRGWQTEAFF. As DNA, the CDR3 is TGCGTCAGCAGCTTAGCCTCGGACAGGGGATGGCAAACTGAAGCTTTCTTT.

The V call is TRBV9, the J call TRBJ2-5, with 7 bases lining up with TRBD1. The CDR3 has 13 residues. Germline CDR1 and CDR2: SGDLS and YYNGEE. J gave up 1 base and V 10 bases, and 7 bases lay outside the gene matches. CDR3 loop: CAVDGTAQETQYF. DNA for the CDR3: TGTGCCGTTGACGGGACAGCCCAAGAGACCCAGTACTTC.

The chain is built from TRBV18 and TRBJ1-1, with 8 bases aligning to TRBD1. This CDR3 region has 13 residues. Germline V gene sequence: CDR1 KGHSH, CDR2 LQKENI. The ends lost 8 bases at V and 6 bases at J; junction bases unmatched: 8. CDR3 nucleotide sequence: TGTGCCAGCGCCCTGGGACAGGTAGCTGAAGCTTTCTTT. Translated, it gives CASALGQVAEAFF.

This chain links TRBV7-8 with TRBJ1-3, with D perhaps TRBD1 (6 bases). V lost 3 bases, J lost 0 bases, and 15 bases lay in between. Germline CDR1 SGHVS, CDR2 FQNEAQ. This CDR3 contains 17 residues. The CDR3 sequence is CASSLTGLAHSGNTIYF. The CDR3 region has the DNA TGTGCCAGCAGCTTGACAGGTCTAGCTCACTCTGGAAACACCATATATTTT.

This clone was counted a few times. The rearrangement joins TRBV6-6 to TRBJ2-7; TRBD1 agrees at 7 bases. CDR3 length equals 15 residues. Germline V CDR1 and CDR2: MNHNY, SVGAGI (reference sequence). Trimming cost V 6 bases and J 4 bases; bases outside gene matches: 12. CDR3: CASRVGRDSIYEQYF. CDR3 coding DNA: TGTGCCAGCAGGGTAGGACGGGACAGTATTTACGAGCAGTACTTC.

This chain connects TRBV28 to TRBJ2-7, with TRBD1 matching 9 bases. V was clipped by 6 bases and J by 0 bases; unmatched bases: 6. Looked up from germline, CDR1 is MDHEN and CDR2 is SYDVKM. CDR3 size: 15 residues. The DNA for the CDR3 is TGTGCCAGCAGGATGGACAGGGGATACTCCTACGAGCAGTACTTC. Its translation is CASRMDRGYSYEQYF.

In its sample, this clone was seen once. The rearrangement joins TRBV5-1 to TRBJ2-1; no reliable D call. The CDR3 covers 15 residues. The germline gives CDR1 SGHRS, CDR2 YFSETQ. The V and J ends lost 0 bases and 1 base respectively, with 8 bases between them. CDR3 DNA sequence: TGCGCCAGCAGCTTGGCCGAGGAATCCTACAATGAGCAGTTCTTC. Protein: CASSLAEESYNEQFF.

The chain has TRBV4-1 and TRBJ2-3, with TRBD1 matching over 7 bases. The CDR3 sequence is 15 residues long. Per the germline V gene, CDR1 is MGHRA and CDR2 is YSYEKL. V trimming: 0 bases; J trimming: 2 bases; junction bases outside the gene matches: 2. The CDR3 DNA sequence: TGCGCCAGCAGCCAAGAAGACAGGGTCACAGATACGCAGTATTTT. Encoded protein: CASSQEDRVTDTQYF.

The CDR3 spells CASSQHETGGREQYF. The CDR3 nucleotides are TGTGCCAGCAGCCAACATGAGACAGGGGGCCGGGAGCAGTACTTC. The chain uses TRBV14 and TRBJ2-7, with TRBD1 matching 10 bases. Germline V gene sequence: CDR1 SGHDN, CDR2 FVKESK. This CDR3 is built from 15 residues. V shed 2 bases and J 7 bases; nucleotides not matched to a gene: 8.

The chain recombines TRBV24-1 with TRBJ2-2, with a tentative D call TRBD2 (5 bases). V lost 5 bases, J lost 0 bases, and 15 bases lay in between. The germline V gene has CDR1 KGHDR and CDR2 SFDVKD. There are 17 residues in the CDR3. The DNA of the CDR3 is TGTGCCACCAGTGGGTACGGGGTGCGACCGAACACCGGGGAGCTGTTTTTT. Protein product: CATSGYGVRPNTGELFF.

The chain combines TRBV12-3 or TRBV12-4 with TRBJ1-5; no definite D call. V was cut by 1 base and J by 4 bases, with 5 bases left in between. The CDR3 is made up of 13 amino acids. This chain's CDR3 is CASSLGINQPQHF. CDR3 bases: TGTGCCAGCAGTTTAGGTATAAATCAGCCCCAGCATTTT.